Listed below are T cell receptor beta chains from one sample, sequenced in a study of blood T cell repertoires in COVID-19. TCRdb's table, derived via immunoSEQ multiplex PCR, lists solely in-frame clones and lacks some. The sample carries around 140,000 clones, 88% recorded once. The sequenced material came from peripheral blood. Source of these receptors: a man between 65 and 80 years old with acute or convalescent COVID-19. Both conserved end residues are trimmed from each CDR3. The order of the fields is V gene, CDR3 length, D gene, clone size, CDR3 protein. A D gene is named only where the DNA matches it firmly. Rows may omit the clone size; those that give it use once, few, many or a size class.

V gene: TRBV6-5; CDR3 length: 11; D gene: .; clone size: .; CDR3 protein: ASSPRRNTEAF
V gene: TRBV30; CDR3 length: 12; D gene: TRBD1; clone size: .; CDR3 protein: AWERDRIYYGYT
V gene: TRBV10-1; CDR3 length: 13; D gene: TRBD1; clone size: .; CDR3 protein: ASSEYGQGTDTQY
V gene: TRBV3-1/TRBV3-2; CDR3 length: 11; D gene: .; clone size: .; CDR3 protein: ASSYRTGEKLF
V gene: TRBV6-2/TRBV6-3; CDR3 length: 12; D gene: .; clone size: .; CDR3 protein: ASSLKTENEKLF
V gene: TRBV3-1/TRBV3-2; CDR3 length: 13; D gene: .; clone size: .; CDR3 protein: ASSQDPGKYETQY
V gene: TRBV7-8; CDR3 length: 11; D gene: TRBD2; clone size: .; CDR3 protein: ASSFDGGYEQY
V gene: TRBV15; CDR3 length: 14; D gene: TRBD1; clone size: .; CDR3 protein: ATSSKTGTDSLMQY
V gene: TRBV18; CDR3 length: 12; D gene: .; clone size: .; CDR3 protein: ASSPAQNNSPLH
V gene: TRBV19; CDR3 length: 13; D gene: TRBD1; clone size: .; CDR3 protein: ASDPGQGANTEAF
V gene: TRBV6-5; CDR3 length: 13; D gene: TRBD1; clone size: .; CDR3 protein: ASSHSGQAPYEQY
V gene: TRBV30; CDR3 length: 12; D gene: .; clone size: .; CDR3 protein: AWSQGGGNQPQH
V gene: TRBV18; CDR3 length: 11; D gene: .; clone size: .; CDR3 protein: ASSPGQSYEQY
V gene: TRBV28; CDR3 length: 10; D gene: .; clone size: .; CDR3 protein: ASSSSFYGYT
V gene: TRBV5-1; CDR3 length: 9; D gene: .; clone size: .; CDR3 protein: ASSFRDTQY
V gene: TRBV9; CDR3 length: 16; D gene: TRBD2; clone size: .; CDR3 protein: ASSVGGTSGGVRNEQF
V gene: TRBV5-4; CDR3 length: 13; D gene: .; clone size: .; CDR3 protein: ASSLLVARYNEQF
V gene: TRBV7-9; CDR3 length: 15; D gene: TRBD2; clone size: .; CDR3 protein: ASSLRPSTSGSREQY
V gene: TRBV19; CDR3 length: 13; D gene: TRBD1; clone size: once; CDR3 protein: ASSRETGGGYGYT
V gene: TRBV7-8; CDR3 length: 14; D gene: TRBD2; clone size: .; CDR3 protein: ASSLGSASGKETQY
V gene: TRBV21-1; CDR3 length: 18; D gene: .; clone size: .; CDR3 protein: ASSKPPDPPQGKENEKLF
V gene: TRBV7-2; CDR3 length: 14; D gene: TRBD2; clone size: .; CDR3 protein: ASSTPGLAGVNEQF
V gene: TRBV28; CDR3 length: 12; D gene: .; clone size: .; CDR3 protein: ASSAPSDHNEQF
V gene: TRBV13; CDR3 length: 11; D gene: .; clone size: .; CDR3 protein: ASSFGGEGGYT